The 10 T cell receptor beta chains below were found in one sample sequenced in a study of Ad26.COV2.S vaccination and SARS-CoV-2 variants. Treatment specified: 19 received Ad26.COV2.S at low or high dose, single or two shots; roughly 5 received placebo; per-sample allocation not given. Sampling took place 63 days after the first vaccine or placebo injection. Clones were read by immunoSEQ multiplex PCR, and TCRdb kept only the in-frame ones, dropping some. The sample gives about 320,000 clones, about 82% of which show up once; around 2% is in the top ten. Sequenced here: peripheral blood, sampled in a trial of Ad26.COV2.S vaccine versus placebo. The receptor set was obtained from a person aged 18 to 59 who received the Ad26.COV2.S COVID-19 vaccine or a placebo.

The V call is TRBV6-2 or TRBV6-3, the J call TRBJ2-7; possibly TRBD2 for D (5 bases). Germline CDR1 MNHEY, CDR2 SVGEGT. V gave up 0 bases and J gave up 5 bases, with 17 bases separating them. The CDR3 is 16 amino acids. For the CDR3, the DNA is TGTGCCAGCAGTTACTCTAGAGGAGTGTGGAGGCACGAGCAGTACTTC. Its translation is CASSYSRGVWRHEQYF.

This clone has just one count. The chain uses TRBV6-4 and TRBJ1-6; D gene unclear. The CDR3 loop spans 14 amino acids. V lost 6 bases and J lost 6, with 12 bases in between. CDR1 is MRHNA and CDR2 is SNTAGT in the germline V gene. In DNA, the CDR3 is TGTGCCAGCAGCGCCAGAGTGGGTAATTCACCCCTCCACTTT. Translated, it gives CASSARVGNSPLHF.

This rearrangement joins TRBV2 to TRBJ1-1, with D possibly TRBD1 on 6 matching bases. CDR1 SNHLY and CDR2 FYNNEI come from the germline V gene. V was cut by 8 bases and J by 1 base, with 14 bases left in between. This CDR3 has 14 residues. CDR3: CASVTGTSNTEAFF. CDR3 sequence (DNA): TGTGCCAGCGTTACCGGGACATCGAACACTGAAGCTTTCTTT.

The V and J genes are TRBV28 and TRBJ2-6; D unresolved. V gave up 5 bases and J gave up 2 bases, with 10 bases separating them. Germline V gene sequence: CDR1 MDHEN, CDR2 SYDVKM. CDR3 length: 15 residues. CDR3 DNA: TGTGCCAGCAGTCAACCGCCCACTGGGGCCAACGTCCTGACTTTC. Translated: CASSQPPTGANVLTF.

This clone has a handful of counts. The chain links TRBV30 to TRBJ1-5, with no clear D. The germline V gene encodes CDR1 GTSNPN and CDR2 SVGIG (reference sequence). This CDR3 comprises 15 residues. V was cut by 0 bases and J by 2 bases, with 11 bases left in between. CDR3 region: CAWSVRQAGNQPQHF. In nucleotides, the CDR3 is TGTGCCTGGAGTGTACGCCAGGCCGGCAATCAGCCCCAGCATTTT.

The chain is built from TRBV15 and TRBJ2-5, with 7 bases matching TRBD1. The germline CDR1 and CDR2 sequences are LNHNV and YYDKDF (reference sequence). This CDR3 contains 17 residues. V lost 5 bases to trimming and J lost 4 bases; unmatched junction nucleotides: 16. CDR3 nucleotides: TGTGCCACCAGCCGACCCACGAGGGGGCAAAATTCAGAGACCCAGTACTTC. This codes for CATSRPTRGQNSETQYF.

The rearrangement uses TRBV15 and TRBJ2-7; 7 bases line up with TRBD2. Trimming at V came to 3 bases and at J to 4 bases, leaving 3 bases not matched to a gene. The CDR3 contains 13 residues. Germline CDR1 reads LNHNV; CDR2 reads YYDKDF (reference sequence). The CDR3 here is CATSRGLSYEQYF. For the CDR3, the DNA is TGTGCCACCAGCAGGGGACTATCATACGAGCAGTACTTC.

The V gene is TRBV4-1, the J gene TRBJ2-7; 8 bases are a match to TRBD2. CDR3 size: 14 residues. The V segment lost 1 base and the J segment 7 bases; nucleotides outside the gene matches: 6. Germline CDR1 reads MGHRA; CDR2 reads YSYEKL. The CDR3 spells CASSQVGGVGEQYF. The CDR3 coding sequence is TGCGCCAGCAGCCAAGTCGGGGGGGTAGGGGAGCAGTACTTC.

The chain carries TRBV19 and TRBJ2-3; D unresolved. The V and J ends lost 10 bases and 1 base respectively, with 9 bases between them. Germline CDR1 LNHDA, CDR2 SQIVND (reference sequence). This CDR3 comprises 12 residues. The CDR3: CATFQGTDTQYF. In DNA, the CDR3 is TGTGCCACCTTCCAAGGCACAGATACGCAGTATTTT.

This chain connects TRBV19 to TRBJ2-3; possibly TRBD1 for D (7 bases). Per the germline V gene, CDR1 is LNHDA and CDR2 is SQIVND (reference sequence). This CDR3 contains 14 residues. Trimming removed 7 bases at V and 1 base at J, with 12 bases between. CDR3 sequence (DNA): TGTGCCAGTAATTTCAGGGGGGGCACAGATACGCAGTATTTT. It codes for CASNFRGGTDTQYF.